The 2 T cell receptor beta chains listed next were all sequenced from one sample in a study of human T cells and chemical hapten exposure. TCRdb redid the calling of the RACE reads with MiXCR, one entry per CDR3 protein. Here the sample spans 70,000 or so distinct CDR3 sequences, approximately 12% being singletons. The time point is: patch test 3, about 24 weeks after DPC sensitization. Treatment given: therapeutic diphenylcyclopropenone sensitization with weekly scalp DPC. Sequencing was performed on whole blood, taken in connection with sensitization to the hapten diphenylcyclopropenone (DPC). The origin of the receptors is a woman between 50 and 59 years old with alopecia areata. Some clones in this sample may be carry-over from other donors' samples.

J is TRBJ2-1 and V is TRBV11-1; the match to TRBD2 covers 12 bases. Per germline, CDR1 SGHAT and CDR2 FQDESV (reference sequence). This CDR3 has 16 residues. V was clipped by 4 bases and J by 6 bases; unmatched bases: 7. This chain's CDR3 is CASSSRTSGTFNEQFF. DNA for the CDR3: TGTGCCAGCAGCTCCCGGACTAGCGGGACCTTCAATGAGCAGTTCTTC. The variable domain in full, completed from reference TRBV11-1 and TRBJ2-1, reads EAEVAQSPRYKITEKSQAVAFWCDPISGHATLYWYRQILGQGPELLVQFQDESVVDDSQLPKDRFSAERLKGVDSTLKIQPAELGDSAMYLCASSSRTSGTFNEQFFGPGTRLTVL.

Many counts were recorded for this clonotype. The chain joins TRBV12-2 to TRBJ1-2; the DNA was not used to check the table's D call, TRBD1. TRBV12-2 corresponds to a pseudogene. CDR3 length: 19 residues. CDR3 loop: CASRSALGRGGLPLDGYTF. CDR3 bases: TGTGCAAGTCGCTCCGCCCTAGGCAGAGGGGGACTTCCACTCGATGGCTACACCTTC.